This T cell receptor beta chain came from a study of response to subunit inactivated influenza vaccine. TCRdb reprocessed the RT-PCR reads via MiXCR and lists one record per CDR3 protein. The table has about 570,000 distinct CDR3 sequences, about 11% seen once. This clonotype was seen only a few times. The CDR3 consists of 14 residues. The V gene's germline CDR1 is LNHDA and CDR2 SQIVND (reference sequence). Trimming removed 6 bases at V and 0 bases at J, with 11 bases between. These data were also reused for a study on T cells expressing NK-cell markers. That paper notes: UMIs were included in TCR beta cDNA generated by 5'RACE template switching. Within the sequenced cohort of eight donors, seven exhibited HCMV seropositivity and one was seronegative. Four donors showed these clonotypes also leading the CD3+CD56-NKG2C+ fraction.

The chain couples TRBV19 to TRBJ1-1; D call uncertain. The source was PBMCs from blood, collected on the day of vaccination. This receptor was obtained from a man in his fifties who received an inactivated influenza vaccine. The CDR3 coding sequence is TGTGCCAGTAGACCCTTTGGGGTGAACACTGAAGCTTTCTTT. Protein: CASRPFGVNTEAFF.